This entry concerns a single T cell receptor (beta chain). The sample belongs to a study of blood T cell repertoires in COVID-19. Study-level background: The United States, Italy and Spain provided the acute and convalescent COVID-19 samples. Sources were T cells, B-cell-depleted T cells, or PBMCs; the material itself was cDNA or gDNA.

Germline lookup yields CDR1 PRHDT and CDR2 FYEKMQ (reference sequence). The CDR3 contains 14 residues. V was pared by 5 bases and J by 5 bases, with 7 bases of the junction left unmatched. Seattle-derived patients entered the study during active infection and were followed longitudinally. Per the study methods: Reference gene primer amplification gave estimated nucleated cell counts. Some clones are missing from TCRdb's copy, which holds only in-frame ones; the method was immunoSEQ multiplex PCR. V, J and clone size were drawn from that table, and D and trimming were deduced from the DNA. The table shows about 250,000 clones, with 70% to 90% occurring only once.

The gene calls are TRBV13 and TRBJ2-7; TRBD1 matches at 9 bases. The receptor's source is a young woman with COVID-19, enrolled during active disease. Sequenced input: peripheral blood. CDR3 in amino acids: CASSIRTGENEQYF. The CDR3, as DNA: TGTGCCAGCAGCATCAGGACAGGGGAGAACGAGCAGTACTTC. The full variable domain, its missing parts supplied by reference TRBV13 and TRBJ2-7, is AAGVIQSPRHLIKEKRETATLKCYPIPRHDTVYWYQQGPGQDPQFLISFYEKMQSDKGSIPDRFSAQQFSDYHSELNMSSLELGDSALYFCASSIRTGENEQYFGPGTRLTVT.